This T cell receptor (beta chain) is from a study of T cell responses to AZD1222 COVID-19 vaccine. This clone was recorded a few times. Repertoires were generated with immunoSEQ multiplex PCR, while TCRdb's copy carries only in-frame clones and drops some. The sample has 140,000 to 150,000 clones, 91% seen once. Trimming shortened V by 4 bases and J by 2 bases, and 11 bases separated the two germline ends. This CDR3 comprises 14 residues. The germline V gene encodes CDR1 KGHSH and CDR2 LQKENI. This rearrangement joins TRBV18 to TRBJ1-1; a weak D match, TRBD1 (6 bases). The sequence was obtained from an adult who received the AZD1222 COVID-19 vaccine. Sequenced material: peripheral blood, taken 28 days after the second AZD1222 dose. The CDR3 is CASSQLDSNTEAFF. CDR3 DNA sequence: TGTGCCAGCTCACAACTGGACAGTAACACTGAAGCTTTCTTT. The full variable domain, completed using reference TRBV18 and TRBJ1-1, is NAGVMQNPRHLVRRRGQEARLRCSPMKGHSHVYWYRQLPEEGLKFMVYLQKENIIDESGMPKERFSAEFPKEGPSILRIQQVVRGDSAAYFCASSQLDSNTEAFFGQGTRLTVV.